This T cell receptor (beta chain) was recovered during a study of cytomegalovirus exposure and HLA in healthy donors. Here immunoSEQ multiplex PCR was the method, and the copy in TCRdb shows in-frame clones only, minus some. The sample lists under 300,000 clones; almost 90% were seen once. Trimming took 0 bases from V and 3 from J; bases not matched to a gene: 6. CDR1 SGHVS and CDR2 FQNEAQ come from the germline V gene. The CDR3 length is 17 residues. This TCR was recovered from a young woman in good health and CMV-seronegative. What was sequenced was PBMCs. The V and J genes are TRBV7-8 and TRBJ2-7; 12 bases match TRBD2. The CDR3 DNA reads TGTGCCAGCAGCTTAGCGCTAGGACTAGCGGGGATCTACGAGCAGTACGTC. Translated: CASSLALGLAGIYEQYV.